The sequence of this T cell receptor beta chain was determined in a study of cytomegalovirus exposure and HLA in healthy donors. Points from the study as a whole: Later analysis suggested most CMV-associated TCR beta chains were HLA-restricted.

It was with 60 Vbeta and 13 Jbeta primers that the PCR ran. Profiled with immunoSEQ multiplex PCR; TCRdb holds only in-frame clones, not every one. The table shows fewer than 250,000 clones, with over 80% occurring only once. The ends were cut back, 1 base at V and 1 base at J, with 7 bases in the middle. Germline V lookup: CDR1 GTSNPN, CDR2 SVGIG (reference sequence). The CDR3 spans 13 residues. Everyone who donated was a healthy bone marrow donor. To note about this clone: Its antigen is unknown.

This TCR derives from a boy aged 2 to 10 in good health and CMV-seronegative. The sequenced sample was PBMCs. The chain uses TRBV30 and TRBJ1-1; D call uncertain. CDR3 region: CAWSGSQNTEAFF. The CDR3 DNA is TGTGCCTGGAGTGGTAGCCAGAACACTGAAGCTTTCTTT.